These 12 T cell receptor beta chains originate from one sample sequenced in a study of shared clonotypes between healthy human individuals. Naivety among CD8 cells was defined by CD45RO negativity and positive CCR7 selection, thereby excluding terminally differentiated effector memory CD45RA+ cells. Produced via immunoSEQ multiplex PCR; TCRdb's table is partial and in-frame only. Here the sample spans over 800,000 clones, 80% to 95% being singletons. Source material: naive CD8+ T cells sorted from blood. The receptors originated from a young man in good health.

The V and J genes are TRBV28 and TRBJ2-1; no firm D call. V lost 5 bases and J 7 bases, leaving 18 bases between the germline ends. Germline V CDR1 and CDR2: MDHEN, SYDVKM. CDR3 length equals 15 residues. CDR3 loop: CASSPMAEWANEQFF. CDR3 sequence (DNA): TGTGCCAGCAGTCCCATGGCAGAGTGGGCAAATGAGCAGTTCTTC.

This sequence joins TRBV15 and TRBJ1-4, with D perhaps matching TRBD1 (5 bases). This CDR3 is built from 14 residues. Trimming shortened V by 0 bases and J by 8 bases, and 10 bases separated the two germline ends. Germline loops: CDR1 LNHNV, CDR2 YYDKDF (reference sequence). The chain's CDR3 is CATSRDLRQEKLFF. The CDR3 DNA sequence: TGTGCCACCAGCAGAGATTTACGACAGGAAAAACTGTTTTTT. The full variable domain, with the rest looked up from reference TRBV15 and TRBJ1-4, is DAMVIQNPRYQVTQFGKPVTLSCSQTLNHNVMYWYQQKSSQAPKLLFHYYDKDFNNEADTPDNFQSRRPNTSFCFLDIRSPGLGDTAMYLCATSRDLRQEKLFFGSGTQLSVL.

In nucleotides, the CDR3 is TGTGCCAGCAGCTTATCCACCGACCATCTAGCGGGAGGTAGGAATGAGCAGTTCTTC. It codes for CASSLSTDHLAGGRNEQFF. The V and J genes are TRBV7-6 and TRBJ2-1; 11 bases match TRBD2. In germline, CDR1 is SGHVS, CDR2 FNYEAQ. The CDR3 contains 19 residues. J was trimmed by 7 bases and V by 2 bases; bases with no gene match: 16.

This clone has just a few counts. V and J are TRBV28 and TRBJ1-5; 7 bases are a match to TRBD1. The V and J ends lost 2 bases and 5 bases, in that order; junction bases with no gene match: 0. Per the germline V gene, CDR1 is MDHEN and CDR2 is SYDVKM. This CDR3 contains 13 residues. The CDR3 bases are TGTGCCAGCAGTTTACAGGGGGATCAGCCCCAGCATTTT. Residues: CASSLQGDQPQHF.

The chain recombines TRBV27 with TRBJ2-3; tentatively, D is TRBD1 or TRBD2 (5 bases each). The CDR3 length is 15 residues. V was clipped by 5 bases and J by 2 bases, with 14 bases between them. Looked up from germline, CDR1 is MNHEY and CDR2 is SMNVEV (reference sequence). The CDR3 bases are TGTGCCAGCAGTCTCTCCGGGACGTACACAGATACGCAGTATTTT. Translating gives CASSLSGTYTDTQYF.

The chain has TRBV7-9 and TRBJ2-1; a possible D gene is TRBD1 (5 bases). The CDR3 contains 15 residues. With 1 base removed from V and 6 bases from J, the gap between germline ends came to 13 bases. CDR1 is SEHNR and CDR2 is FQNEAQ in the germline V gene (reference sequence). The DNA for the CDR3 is TGTGCCAGCAGCTTAGGGCAGGGTACCGCCAATGAGCAGTTCTTC. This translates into CASSLGQGTANEQFF. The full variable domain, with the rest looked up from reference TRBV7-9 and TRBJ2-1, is DTGVSQNPRHKITKRGQNVTFRCDPISEHNRLYWYRQTLGQGPEFLTYFQNEAQLEKSRLLSDRFSAERPKGSFSTLEIQRTEQGDSAMYLCASSLGQGTANEQFFGPGTRLTVL.

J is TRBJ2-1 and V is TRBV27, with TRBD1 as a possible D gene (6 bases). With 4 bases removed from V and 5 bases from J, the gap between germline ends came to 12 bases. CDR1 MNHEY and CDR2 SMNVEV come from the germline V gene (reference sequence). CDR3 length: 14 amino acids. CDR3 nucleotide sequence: TGTGCCAGCAGTTCGGACAGTAAGCACAATGAGCAGTTCTTC. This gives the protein CASSSDSKHNEQFF.

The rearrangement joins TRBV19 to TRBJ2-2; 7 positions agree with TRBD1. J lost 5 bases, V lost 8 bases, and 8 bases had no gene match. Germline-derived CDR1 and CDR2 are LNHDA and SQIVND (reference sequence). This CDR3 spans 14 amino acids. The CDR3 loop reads CASGQAVWTGELFF. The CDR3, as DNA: TGTGCCAGTGGACAGGCCGTTTGGACCGGGGAGCTGTTTTTT.

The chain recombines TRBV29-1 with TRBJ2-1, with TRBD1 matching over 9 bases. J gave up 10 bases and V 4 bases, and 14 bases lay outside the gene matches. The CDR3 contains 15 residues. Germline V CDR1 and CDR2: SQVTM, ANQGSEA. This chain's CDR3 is CSVGVRDRAYGEQFF. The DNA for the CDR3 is TGCAGCGTTGGGGTTCGGGACAGGGCCTACGGGGAGCAGTTCTTC.

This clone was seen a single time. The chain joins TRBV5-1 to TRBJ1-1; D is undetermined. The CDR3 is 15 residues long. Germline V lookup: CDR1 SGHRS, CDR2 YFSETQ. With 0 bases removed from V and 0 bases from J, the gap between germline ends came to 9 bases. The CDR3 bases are TGCGCCAGCAGCTTGGAGGCAGCCATGAACACTGAAGCTTTCTTT. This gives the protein CASSLEAAMNTEAFF. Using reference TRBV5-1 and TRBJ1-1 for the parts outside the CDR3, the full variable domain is KAGVTQTPRYLIKTRGQQVTLSCSPISGHRSVSWYQQTPGQGLQFLFEYFSETQRNKGNFPGRFSGRQFSNSRSEMNVSTLELGDSALYLCASSLEAAMNTEAFFGQGTRLTVV.

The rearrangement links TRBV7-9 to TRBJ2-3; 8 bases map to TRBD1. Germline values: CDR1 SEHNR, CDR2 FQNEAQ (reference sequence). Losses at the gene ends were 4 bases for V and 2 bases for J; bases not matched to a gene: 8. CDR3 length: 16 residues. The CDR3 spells CASSSLGQGYTDTQYF. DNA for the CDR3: TGTGCCAGCAGCTCCCTTGGACAGGGCTACACAGATACGCAGTATTTT. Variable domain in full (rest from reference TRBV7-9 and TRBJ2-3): DTGVSQNPRHKITKRGQNVTFRCDPISEHNRLYWYRQTLGQGPEFLTYFQNEAQLEKSRLLSDRFSAERPKGSFSTLEIQRTEQGDSAMYLCASSSLGQGYTDTQYFGPGTRLTVL.

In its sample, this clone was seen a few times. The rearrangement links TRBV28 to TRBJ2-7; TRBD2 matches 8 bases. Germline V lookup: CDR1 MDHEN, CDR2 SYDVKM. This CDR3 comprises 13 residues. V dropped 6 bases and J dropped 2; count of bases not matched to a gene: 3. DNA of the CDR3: TGTGCCAGCAGACCGGGGGGGGCCTACGAGCAGTACTTC. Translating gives CASRPGGAYEQYF.